The 20 T cell receptor beta chains given below trace back to one sample, sequenced in a study of early T cells in non-severe SARS-CoV-2 infection. TCRdb fed the 5' RACE reads into MiXCR, producing one record per CDR3 protein. Counted here are over 85,000 distinct CDR3 sequences, over 10% occurring once; the ten biggest clones make up about 4%. Specimen: whole blood, collected at baseline. Receptors were obtained from an adult who was a healthcare worker with PCR-confirmed SARS-CoV-2 infection or an uninfected control (not recorded which).

This clonotype occurred many times. This rearrangement joins TRBV5-1 to TRBJ2-1, with 12 bases identical to TRBD2. This CDR3 contains 16 residues. V was pared by 4 bases and J by 5 bases, with 7 bases of the junction left unmatched. Germline loops: CDR1 SGHRS, CDR2 YFSETQ. Here the CDR3 reads CASSPSGRDGNNEQFF. Written as DNA, the CDR3 is TGCGCCAGCAGCCCTAGCGGGAGGGATGGGAACAATGAGCAGTTCTTC.

V is TRBV29-1 and J is TRBJ2-1; D possibly corresponds to TRBD2 (5 bases). This CDR3 spans 10 amino acids. Germline lookup yields CDR1 SQVTM and CDR2 ANQGSEA. V lost 7 bases and J lost 9, with 10 bases in between. In DNA form, the CDR3 reads TGCAGCGGAGGGTACCCTGAGCAGTTCTTC. Translation: CSGGYPEQFF.

This clonotype has a count of ten or more. The chain uses TRBV28 and TRBJ2-7; 7 positions match TRBD1. CDR1 MDHEN and CDR2 SYDVKM come from the germline V gene. This CDR3 spans 15 amino acids. Trimming removed 6 bases from V and 4 bases from J; junction bases left unmatched: 12. DNA of the CDR3: TGTGCCAGCAGACCCCGCCGGGACAGTAAGTACGAGCAGTACTTC. Translated: CASRPRRDSKYEQYF.

By its share, this clonotype is medium-sized. The rearrangement uses TRBV6-5 and TRBJ2-7, with D perhaps matching TRBD1 or TRBD2 (5 bases each). The CDR3 is 13 residues long. The germline gives CDR1 MNHEY, CDR2 SVGAGI. V was clipped by 4 bases and J by 4 bases, with 11 bases between them. The CDR3: CASSLREGYEQYF. The CDR3 bases are TGTGCCAGCAGTTTACGTGAGGGGTACGAGCAGTACTTC.

This chain joins TRBV3-1 and TRBJ2-2; D unresolved. This CDR3 contains 19 residues. From germline, CDR1 is LGHDT and CDR2 YNNKEL (reference sequence). Trimming removed 0 bases at V and 7 bases at J, with 24 bases between. The CDR3 sequence: CASSQDAVFQLIARGELFF. Here the CDR3 DNA reads TGTGCCAGCAGCCAAGACGCAGTTTTTCAGCTGATTGCACGCGGGGAGCTGTTTTTT.

This clonotype was counted between two and nine times. The V and J genes are TRBV29-1 and TRBJ2-5; D is uncertain. Germline V CDR1 and CDR2: SQVTM, ANQGSEA. The CDR3 sequence is 11 residues long. V was clipped by 8 bases and J by 3 bases, with 10 bases between them. The DNA of the CDR3 is TGCAGCCCCAGAGTTGAAGAGACCCAGTACTTC. The encoded protein is CSPRVEETQYF.

This chain links TRBV7-3 with TRBJ2-2; possible D gene TRBD1, 5 bases. The V end lost 2 bases, the J end lost 5 bases, and 15 bases lay between the germline ends. The length of the CDR3 is 16 residues. CDR1 and CDR2 from the germline V gene are SGHTA and FQGTGA. In DNA, the CDR3 is TGTGCCAGCAGCTTACGCGAATCGTCAGGGACCGGGGAGCTGTTTTTT. Amino acids: CASSLRESSGTGELFF.

This clonotype occurred many times. The chain carries TRBV11-2 and TRBJ1-2; 7 positions match TRBD1. V lost 6 bases to trimming and J lost 8 bases; unmatched junction nucleotides: 15. Germline lookup yields CDR1 SGHAT and CDR2 FQNNGV. The CDR3 is 15 amino acids. CDR3 amino acids: CASSPTGELTKGYTF. The DNA of the CDR3 is TGTGCCAGCAGTCCCACAGGGGAGCTAACTAAGGGCTACACCTTC.

V usage is TRBV28 and J usage is TRBJ2-3; unclear D gene. The ends were cut back, 7 bases at V and 3 bases at J, with 8 bases in the middle. Germline V gene lookup returns CDR1 MDHEN and CDR2 SYDVKM. CDR3 length equals 12 residues. DNA of the CDR3: TGTGCCAGCACGAAGCTGACAGATACGCAGTATTTT. Residues: CASTKLTDTQYF.

This chain uses TRBV5-1 with TRBJ1-1; 7 nucleotides align to TRBD1. The CDR3 runs to 13 residues. Per the germline V gene, CDR1 is SGHRS and CDR2 is YFSETQ. Losses at the gene ends were 9 bases for V and 1 base for J; bases not matched to a gene: 6. CDR3 residues: CATRQGPNTEAFF. The CDR3 region has the DNA TGCGCCACAAGACAGGGACCGAACACTGAAGCTTTCTTT.

This chain uses TRBV2 with TRBJ1-4, with 7 bases identical to TRBD1. V lost 8 bases to trimming and J lost 0 bases; unmatched junction nucleotides: 6. This CDR3 comprises 15 residues. The germline V gene encodes CDR1 SNHLY and CDR2 FYNNEI. The CDR3 loop reads CASQQGSATNEKLFF. The DNA of the CDR3 is TGTGCCAGCCAACAGGGGTCTGCAACTAATGAAAAACTGTTTTTT.

The chain recombines TRBV5-1 with TRBJ1-6, with TRBD1 identical over 8 bases. The CDR3 has 18 amino acids. Germline V lookup: CDR1 SGHRS, CDR2 YFSETQ. The V and J ends lost 0 bases and 8 bases, in that order; junction bases with no gene match: 13. Here the CDR3 reads CASSLEGTGPGGDSPLHF. In nucleotides, the CDR3 is TGCGCCAGCAGCTTGGAAGGGACAGGTCCGGGGGGTGATTCACCCCTCCACTTT.

This clonotype appeared many times. The chain joins TRBV12-3 or TRBV12-4 to TRBJ1-1, with D possibly being TRBD1 (6 bases). This CDR3 region has 15 residues. V lost 7 bases, J lost 4 bases, and 19 bases lay in between. The CDR3 protein is CASTQWGGPATEAFF. DNA of the CDR3: TGTGCCAGCACTCAATGGGGGGGGCCCGCCACTGAAGCTTTCTTT.

This clonotype was observed a few times. The CDR3 sequence: CASSQGLERLTYEQYF. The CDR3 nucleotides read TGTGCCAGCAGCCAAGGTTTGGAGAGGCTTACCTACGAGCAGTACTTC. This chain connects TRBV3-1 to TRBJ2-7; D gene uncertain. V shed 1 base and J shed 2 bases, with 15 bases lying between them. The CDR3 has 16 amino acids. CDR1 is LGHDT and CDR2 is YNNKEL in the germline V gene (reference sequence).

The rearrangement links TRBV10-3 to TRBJ1-1, with 9 bases matching TRBD1. The CDR3 length is 14 residues. Germline V CDR1 and CDR2: ENHRY, SYGVKD. V dropped 2 bases and J dropped 8; count of bases not matched to a gene: 6. Written as DNA, the CDR3 is TGTGCCATCAGTGAGGGAGGGACAGGGTCCGAAGCTTTCTTT. Encoded protein: CAISEGGTGSEAFF.

The rearrangement joins TRBV5-1 to TRBJ2-5; 10 bases are a match to TRBD1. V trimming: 4 bases; J trimming: 3 bases; junction bases outside the gene matches: 9. This CDR3 has 16 amino acids. Germline values: CDR1 SGHRS, CDR2 YFSETQ. CDR3 protein: CASSDGTGEGEETQYF. The CDR3 DNA follows: TGCGCCAGCAGCGACGGGACAGGGGAGGGTGAAGAGACCCAGTACTTC.

This clonotype came up a few times. The chain couples TRBV5-1 to TRBJ2-1; D is undetermined. Germline V gene sequence: CDR1 SGHRS, CDR2 YFSETQ. The CDR3 contains 14 residues. The V end lost 0 bases, the J end lost 5 bases, and 9 bases lay between the germline ends. CDR3 DNA: TGCGCCAGCAGCTTGGCGGGTAGCCACAATGAGCAGTTCTTC. It specifies CASSLAGSHNEQFF.

The chain recombines TRBV7-9 with TRBJ2-1; TRBD2 agrees at 8 bases. The CDR3 length is 17 residues. Germline CDR1 SEHNR, CDR2 FQNEAQ (reference sequence). V lost 2 bases to trimming and J lost 6 bases; unmatched junction nucleotides: 12. CDR3 residues: CASSLTLGAGVRNEQFF. In DNA, the CDR3 is TGTGCCAGCAGCTTAACGTTGGGAGCGGGGGTACGCAATGAGCAGTTCTTC.

This clonotype was seen a handful of times. The J gene is TRBJ2-1, the V gene TRBV29-1; the D is unclear. Germline CDR1 is SQVTM and CDR2 is ANQGSEA. Between the trimmed V and J ends, which lost 2 bases and 3 bases, there was a span of 2 bases. The CDR3 totals 11 residues. For the CDR3, the DNA is TGCAGCGTTGAACACTACAATGAGCAGTTCTTC. This sequence encodes CSVEHYNEQFF.

A few counts support this clonotype. The chain links TRBV7-2 to TRBJ2-5; 14 bases line up with TRBD2. This CDR3 is 13 amino acids long. J lost 13 bases, V lost 4 bases, and 5 bases had no gene match. CDR1 and CDR2 from the germline V gene are SGHTA and FQGNSA. CDR3 residues: CASSSGTSGGRYF. The CDR3 bases are TGTGCCAGCAGCTCTGGGACTAGCGGGGGACGGTACTTC.